This entry is about one T cell receptor (beta chain). There are a few counts of this clonotype. It has no known antigen specificity. No much larger clonotype is one base removed from it; base qualities were not supplied. The library relied on PCR. Sequencing instrument: Illumina HiSeq 2500. TCR library preparation used molecular barcoding, with unique molecular identifiers applied to normalize quantification of the TCRbeta repertoire. Through fastp at Q25 and MiXCR, TCRdb rebuilt clones from the public reads, retaining in-frame beta chains. Here each entry gathers all rows of one CDR3 protein and keeps the most common genes and DNA. Here the sample has some 830,000 distinct CDR3 sequences; 15% to 20% occur a single time. About 4.6% of the sample rests with the top ten. The sample belongs to a study of T-cell reconstitution after alpha-beta-depleted transplantation in children (dated by TCRdb to the mid-2010s). A note on the overall study: Using TCR repertoire profiling, the study quantitatively followed how T-cell immune reconstitution unfolded in children after TCRalphabeta/CD19-depleted allogeneic hematopoietic cell transplantation. The study at large found these results: About two months after transplant, the apparently early recovery of alphabetaT-cell counts reportedly depended on just several hundred clones that had expanded rapidly and came from non-depleted graft cells. The high TCRbeta diversity at day 60 in some patients was ascribed to recipient T cells and intrathymic progenitors that had survived conditioning. Over subsequent months, a decline in hyperexpanded clone frequencies was noted, and after one year, T-cell counts and TCRbeta diversity were mostly ascribed to newly produced T cells.

This specimen's treatment or condition label, interpreted: allogeneic hematopoietic cell transplantation with graft depleted of TCRalphabeta T cells and CD19 B cells. The children who served as transplant recipients had been given grafts of TCRalphabeta/CD19-depleted allogeneic hematopoietic cells. Here V drops 5 bases and J drops 7 bases, and the junction holds 8 bases not matched to any gene. From cysteine to phenylalanine, the CDR3 is 12 amino acids long. Kept here is only the CDR3 DNA, which spans 36 bases and is read in frame from base 1. CDR1 and CDR2, per the germline V gene (reference sequence), are DFQATT and SNEGSKA.

Sequencing was performed on PBMCs, mostly from graft donor cells, taken 360 days after TCRalphabeta/CD19-depleted stem cell transplant. Recombination linked TRBV20-1 to TRBJ2-7; 7 central bases correspond to TRBD2. The sequence was collected from a male patient between 10 and 17 years old who had a stem cell transplant for acute lymphoblastic leukemia, so the T cells may come from the graft donor. The nucleotides read TGCAGTGCTGAAGCGGGATTAGGGGAGCAGTACTTC. Its translation is CSAEAGLGEQYF.